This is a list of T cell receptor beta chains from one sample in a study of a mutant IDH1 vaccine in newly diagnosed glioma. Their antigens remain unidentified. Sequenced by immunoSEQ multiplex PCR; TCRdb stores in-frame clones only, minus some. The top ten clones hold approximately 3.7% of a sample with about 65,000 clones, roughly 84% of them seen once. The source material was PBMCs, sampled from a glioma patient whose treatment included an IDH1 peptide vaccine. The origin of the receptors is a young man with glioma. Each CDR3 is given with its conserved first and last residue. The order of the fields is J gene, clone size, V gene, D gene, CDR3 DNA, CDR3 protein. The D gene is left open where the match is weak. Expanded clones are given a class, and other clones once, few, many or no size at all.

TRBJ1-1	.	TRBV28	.	TGTGCCAGCAGTTTTATTTTCCCAGAGGGGCCGAACACTGAAGCTTTCTTT	CASSFIFPEGPNTEAFF
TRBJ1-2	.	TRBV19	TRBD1	TGTGCCAGTAGTATACCCGGGACAGAAGAGGGGTTTGGCTACACCTTC	CASSIPGTEEGFGYTF
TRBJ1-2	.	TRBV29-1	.	TGCAGCGTTGAAGATCCGTCAGCCGCCTATGGCTACACCTTC	CSVEDPSAAYGYTF
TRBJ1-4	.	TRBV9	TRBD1	TGTGCCAGCAGCCAACGTCCGTCGGGACAGGGTGGAGAAAAACTGTTTTTT	CASSQRPSGQGGEKLFF
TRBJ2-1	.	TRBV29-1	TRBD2	TGCAGCGTGTTGGGACTAGCGGGGGCCCACTCCTACAATGAGCAGTTCTTC	CSVLGLAGAHSYNEQFF
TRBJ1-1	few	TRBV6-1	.	TGTGCCAGCCACATTGGGGACGGACCGAACACTGAAGCTTTCTTT	CASHIGDGPNTEAFF
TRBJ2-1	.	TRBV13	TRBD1	TGTGCCAGCAGCACAACCACAGGGGACGATGAGCAGTTCTTC	CASSTTTGDDEQFF
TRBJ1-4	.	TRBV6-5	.	TGTGCCAGCAGTTATTTGGCAGGGGTAGGAGAAAAACTGTTTTTT	CASSYLAGVGEKLFF
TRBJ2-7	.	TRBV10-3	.	TGTGCCATCAGTGGCGGTCTCTACGAGCAGTACTTC	CAISGGLYEQYF
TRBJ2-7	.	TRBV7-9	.	TGTGCCAGCAGCTCCGGACAGTACGAGCAGTACTTC	CASSSGQYEQYF
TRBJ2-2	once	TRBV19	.	TGTGCCAGTACCTCCCTGGAGAGGTTGAACACCGGGGAGCTGTTTTTT	CASTSLERLNTGELFF
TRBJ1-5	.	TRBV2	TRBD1	TGTGCCAGCAGTTCTGGACAGGGTTATCAGCCCCAGCATTTT	CASSSGQGYQPQHF
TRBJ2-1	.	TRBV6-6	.	TGTGCCAGCAGTTACCAACCACCTATAACCTACAATGAGCAGTTCTTC	CASSYQPPITYNEQFF
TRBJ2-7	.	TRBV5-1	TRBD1	TGCGCCAGCAGCCCCGGGACAGGTTCCTACGAGCAGTACTTC	CASSPGTGSYEQYF
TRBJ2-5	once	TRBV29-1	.	TGCAGCGTTGAGTTCGACTTTGAAGGGACCCAGTACTTC	CSVEFDFEGTQYF
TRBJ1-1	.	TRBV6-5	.	TGTGCCAGCAGTGAAGGTCCCCGGCGTGAAGCTTTCTTT	CASSEGPRREAFF
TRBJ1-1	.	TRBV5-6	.	TGTGCCAGCAGCCCGCTCAGGTTTACGAACACTGAAGCTTTCTTT	CASSPLRFTNTEAFF
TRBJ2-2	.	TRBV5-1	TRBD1	TGCGCCAGCAGCCGACGGCAGGGGGACACCGGGGAGCTGTTTTTT	CASSRRQGDTGELFF
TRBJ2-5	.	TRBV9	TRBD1	TGTGCCAGCAGCGCTAGACAGGGTACCGGGACCCAGTACTTC	CASSARQGTGTQYF
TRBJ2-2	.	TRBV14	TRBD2	TGTGCCAGCAGCCAAACTTTAGGACTAGCAGCCGGGGAGCTGTTTTTT	CASSQTLGLAAGELFF
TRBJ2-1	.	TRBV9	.	TGTGCCAGCAGCACCCAAGGACAGAACAATGAGCAGTTCTTC	CASSTQGQNNEQFF
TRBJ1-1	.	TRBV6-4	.	TGTGCCAGCAGTTCAAGACGGAACACTGAAGCTTTCTTT	CASSSRRNTEAFF
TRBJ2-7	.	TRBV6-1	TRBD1	TGTGCCAGCAGTGGAACCTGGACAGGGGGAGGATACGAGCAGTACTTC	CASSGTWTGGGYEQYF
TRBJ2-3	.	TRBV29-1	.	TGCAGCGTAGACCTCGGTACTAGTGTCGCAGATACGCAGTATTTT	CSVDLGTSVADTQYF
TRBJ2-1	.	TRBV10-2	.	TGCGCCAGCAAGGACTGGGGTGGGTCGGGTTTTATCTCCTACAATGAGCGGTTCTTC	CASKDWGGSGFISYNERFF
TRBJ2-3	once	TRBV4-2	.	TGTGCCAGCAGCCAAGATCAGGGGTCAGATACGCAGTATTTT	CASSQDQGSDTQYF
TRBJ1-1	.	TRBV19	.	TGTGCCAGTAGTACCCGGGTTGGGGGGGAAGGTCCGGGAGCTTTCTTT	CASSTRVGGEGPGAFF
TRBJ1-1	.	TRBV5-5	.	TGTGCCAGCAGCTTCACCTCCAGGGGCAGGGTGGGCACTGAAGCTTTCTTT	CASSFTSRGRVGTEAFF